A selection of T cell receptor beta chains follows, all from one sample in a study of T-cell reconstitution after alpha-beta-depleted transplantation in children. TCRdb recomputed calls from the PCR reads with MiXCR, one row per CDR3 protein. The sample holds just under 550,000 distinct CDR3 sequences, around 16% seen once. The input for sequencing was PBMCs from the stem cell graft donor, taken from the stem cell graft. The source of these receptors is a human donor who donated a stem cell graft to a child with acute lymphoblastic leukemia. CDR3s leave out the opening cysteine and the closing phenylalanine or tryptophan. The order of the fields is CDR3 length, V gene, CDR3 protein.

15,TRBV6-5,ASSYSVTAGPYNEQF
10,TRBV29-1,SGGLAGVEQF
13,TRBV5-1,ASSWRDRGQETQY
13,TRBV3-1,ASSQENRMNTEAF
10,TRBV7-2,ASSSQMDTQY
11,TRBV24-1,ATSGNTAYEQY
15,TRBV27,ASSLSNRDYYYNEQF
12,TRBV20-1,SARPTLAKNIQY
10,TRBV12-3/TRBV12-4,ASSWTGSGYT
14,TRBV12-3/TRBV12-4,ASSLALAPSNNEQF
14,TRBV7-9,ASSSPGLAGPGEQY
15,TRBV20-1,SARFIGSGRFNYGYT
16,TRBV6-1,ASKLLAGVSKSSYEQY
10,TRBV12-3/TRBV12-4,ASMASGNTVY
12,TRBV5-1,ASTPLGSYNEQF
13,TRBV5-5,ASSRPDTGAYGYT
13,TRBV20-1,SVNPDRVSTDTQY
10,TRBV10-3,AISESGDEQF
10,TRBV27,ASSLDLNEQF
11,TRBV5-1,ASSMTVLTEAF
17,TRBV12-3/TRBV12-4,ASSLFASLFRGIGNTIY
10,TRBV29-1,SAITSSNEQF
15,TRBV12-3/TRBV12-4,ASSLKGGSAGRNEQF
13,TRBV7-2,ASSLEGLNNSPLH
9,TRBV25-1,ASRDRGGYT
11,TRBV12-3/TRBV12-4,ASIYQGHTEAF
13,TRBV24-1,ATSDPGTPYNEQF
14,TRBV15,ATSRAAGLGADEQF
11,TRBV18,ASSPPPAREQY
14,TRBV18,ASSPQDGSSYNEQF
13,TRBV4-1,ASSQPTGAYNEQF
15,TRBV5-1,ASSYYSQGASYNEQF
13,TRBV5-1,ASSFRRGDSDTQY
10,TRBV20-1,SASDFNSPLH
13,TRBV7-6,ASSPEVARSYEQY
10,TRBV10-2,ASSAGELGQF
12,TRBV4-1,ASSFGTGLYEQY
10,TRBV6-2/TRBV6-3,ASGLANGELF
13,TRBV5-1,ASSFTSGSTGELF